This TCR beta chain was observed in a study of vaccination and CD4 T cells after COVID-19. The J segment lost 4 bases and the V segment lost 2 bases, leaving 3 bases of the junction unmatched. CDR1 DFQATT and CDR2 SNEGSKA come from the germline V gene (reference sequence). CDR3 length: 14 residues. Time point specified: late sampling 161 to 241 days after vaccination in three convalescent patients. TCRdb processed the PCR reads anew with MiXCR; each CDR3 protein has one entry. Of about 29,000 distinct CDR3 sequences in the sample, 50% are singletons; the top ten hold roughly 5%. This chain uses TRBV20-1 with TRBJ2-1; 9 nucleotides line up with TRBD2. This clonotype originated in a human donor who had recovered from COVID-19. The sample consisted of CD4+ T cells from blood, taken about 7 months after SARS-CoV-2 vaccination. The CDR3 reads CSARRLAVYNEQFF. CDR3 in DNA: TGCAGTGCTAGACGACTAGCGGTATACAATGAGCAGTTCTTC.